The clone carrying this T cell receptor beta chain was counted a few times. No antigen is known for it. The entry originates in a study of regulatory T cells in long-lasting Graves disease. Arm-PCR of CDR3 regions and iRepertoire HTBI primers were the basis on which TCR beta libraries were built. MiXCR, applied by TCRdb to the multiplex PCR reads, yields one record per CDR3 protein. The sample records a few hundred thousand distinct CDR3 sequences, 15% to 20% being singletons. The study, taken as a whole, reports: Segments TRBV28, TRBJ1-2 and TRBJ2-5 showed preferential usage in persistent disease.

Specified time point: newly diagnosed GD, antithyroid drugs for less than 3 months. Following extraction of RNA from PBMCs, that RNA was used to make the TCR library. The V gene's germline CDR1 is MNHNS and CDR2 SASEGT. Trimming removed 2 bases at V and 0 bases at J, with 19 bases between. The CDR3 is 18 residues long. These data were also filed under a second study, of T cells in Graves' hyperthyroidism and ophthalmopathy. That investigation notes: Most clonotypes that expanded in the thyroid above 0.001 also showed up in blood.

The receptor was isolated from a woman in her late teens or twenties with Graves disease. This specimen was peripheral blood mononuclear cells (PBMCs), taken at new diagnosis, from a patient treated with antithyroid drugs. The chain links TRBV6-1 to TRBJ1-1, with D possibly matching TRBD1 (5 bases). This CDR3 is CASSESGAGIFMNTEAFF. The CDR3 DNA reads as TGTGCCAGCAGTGAATCGGGCGCAGGGATATTCATGAACACTGAAGCTTTCTTT.